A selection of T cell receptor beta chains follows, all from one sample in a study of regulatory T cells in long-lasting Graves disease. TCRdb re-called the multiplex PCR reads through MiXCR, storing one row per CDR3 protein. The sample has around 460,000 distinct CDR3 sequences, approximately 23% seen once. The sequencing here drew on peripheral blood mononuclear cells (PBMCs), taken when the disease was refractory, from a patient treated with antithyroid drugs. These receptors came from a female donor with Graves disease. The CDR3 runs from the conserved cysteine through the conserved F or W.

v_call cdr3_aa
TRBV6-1 CASSVIGESQPQHF
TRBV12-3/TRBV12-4 CASSGTGYSNQPQHF
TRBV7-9 CASSGDREIQETQYF
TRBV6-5 CASSYSTSGSGETQYF
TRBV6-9 CASSLLGTSYEQYF
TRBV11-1 CASSFRGGSDEQYF
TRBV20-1 CSASGAYGNIQYF
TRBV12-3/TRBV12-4 CASSLTGNGYYGYTF
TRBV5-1 CASSLDPPGQGSTEAFF
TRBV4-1 CASSQGNQDEQYF
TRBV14 CASSQARTVLEEKLFF
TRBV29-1 CSARGDTIYF
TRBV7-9 CASSSLLAYEQYF
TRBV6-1 CASRDSGVYNNEQFF
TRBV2 CASRAWTSGYNEQFF
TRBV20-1 CSATRDGTEAFF
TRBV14 CASSQGGVGSYEQYF
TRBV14 CASSVEKYYGYTF
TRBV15 CATSRDVGTVNSPLHF
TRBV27 CASSLGRPYSNQPQHF
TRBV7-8 CASSLVWQTQYF
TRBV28 CASSLGGTYEQYF
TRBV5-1 CASSESSGFAYEQYF
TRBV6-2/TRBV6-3 CASSLGRQNTEAFF
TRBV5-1 CASRSLEGSNQPQHF
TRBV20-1 CSVSHPVETQYF
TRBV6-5 CASSYSPGLTDTQYF
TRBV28 CASSFSIQGHEKLFF
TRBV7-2 CASSLMYEQYF
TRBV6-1 CASRFVREASGEETQYF
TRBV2 CASSGSGQGRETQYF
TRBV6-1 CASRRLAGGLYEQYF
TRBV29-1 CSVETRLAGTEAFF
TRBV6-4 CASSYSGDQQTQYF
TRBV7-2 CASSSGLAGNEQYF
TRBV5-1 CASRTGQGAGTGELFF
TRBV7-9 CASSSGTDKTYTF
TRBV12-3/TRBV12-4 CASSLAPRGETQYF
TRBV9 CASSAPGTRNTGELFF
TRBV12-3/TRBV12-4 CASSPNHVWNTEAFF
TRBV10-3 CAISPIRARNGTEAFF
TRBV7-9 CASRPGTVTTNEKLFF
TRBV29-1 CSVLGGIQYF
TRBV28 CASSDPSGARQPQHF
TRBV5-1 CASGLTVNTGELFF
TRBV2 CASSFSGTQETQYF
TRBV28 CASRTLPGQGALRGYTF
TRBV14 CASSSTAWAEQYF
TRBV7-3 CASSSQVGNTEAFF
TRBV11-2 CASSLVKGQGNQPQHF
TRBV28 CASSSPGSGASEPQHF
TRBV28 CASSPPRKFYSNQPQHF
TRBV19 CASSPDRGSDQPQHF
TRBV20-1 CSAFHSNSQETQYF
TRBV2 CASSEQGLTDTQYF
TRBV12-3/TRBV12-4 CASSFSRALLYEQYF
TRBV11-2 CASRSNSNQPQHF
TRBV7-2 CATCDRATGELFF
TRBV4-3 CASSQGQANSPLHF
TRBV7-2 CASSLAAGGPREAFF